Presented here are 8 T cell receptor beta chains from one specimen sequenced in a study of cytomegalovirus exposure and HLA in healthy donors. The PCR ran on 60 Vbeta and 13 Jbeta primers. Method: immunoSEQ multiplex PCR; TCRdb's copy keeps in-frame clones and lacks some. This sample yields 250,000 or so clones, of which around 81% are seen a single time; around 8% belongs to the top ten. Sequenced material: PBMCs. These TCRs come from a woman aged 55 to 70 in good health and CMV-seropositive.

This chain links TRBV15 with TRBJ2-7; TRBD2 aligns across 8 bases. Per the germline V gene, CDR1 is LNHNV and CDR2 is YYDKDF (reference sequence). J lost 7 bases, V lost 1 base, and 6 bases had no gene match. The CDR3 is 14 residues long. The CDR3 region has the DNA TGTGCCACCAGCAGAGGCAGAACGGGGGGGGAGCAGTACTTC. Translating gives CATSRGRTGGEQYF.

The CDR3 protein is CASSVDPIGGRAHNEQFF. The CDR3 nucleotides read TGTGCCAGCAGCGTAGACCCGATAGGAGGGAGGGCCCACAATGAGCAGTTCTTC. V gene TRBV9 combines with J gene TRBJ2-1; 7 positions match TRBD2. The CDR3 has 18 residues. Looked up from germline, CDR1 is SGDLS and CDR2 is YYNGEE. Trimming at V came to 0 bases and at J to 5 bases, leaving 14 bases not matched to a gene.

The chain's CDR3 is CASSLDGLDYNEQFF. As DNA, the CDR3 is TGCGCCAGCAGCTTGGATGGGCTCGATTACAATGAGCAGTTCTTC. V and J are TRBV5-1 and TRBJ2-1; unclear D gene. Trimming left V 0 bases short and J 4 bases short, with 11 bases between. CDR1 and CDR2 from the germline V gene are SGHRS and YFSETQ. The CDR3 extends over 15 amino acids.

The chain has TRBV19 and TRBJ2-7; 8 nucleotides align to TRBD2. The CDR3 consists of 13 residues. Germline V gene sequence: CDR1 LNHDA, CDR2 SQIVND (reference sequence). V lost 6 bases, J lost 3 bases, and 4 bases stayed unmatched. CDR3 in amino acids: CASSPGGNYEQYF. The CDR3 coding sequence is TGTGCCAGTAGCCCGGGAGGGAACTACGAGCAGTACTTC. Using reference TRBV19 and TRBJ2-7 for the parts outside the CDR3, the full variable domain is DGGITQSPKYLFRKEGQNVTLSCEQNLNHDAMYWYRQDPGQGLRLIYYSQIVNDFQKGDIAEGYSVSREKKESFPLTVTSAQKNPTAFYLCASSPGGNYEQYFGPGTRLTVT.

The rearrangement uses TRBV5-1 and TRBJ2-5; 7 bases are shared with TRBD2. This CDR3 is built from 14 residues. Germline V gene data show CDR1 as SGHRS and CDR2 as YFSETQ. The trim removed 1 base at V and 1 base at J, leaving 1 base unmatched. The CDR3 loop is CASSLLAGQETQYF. The CDR3, as DNA: TGCGCCAGCAGCTTGTTAGCGGGCCAAGAGACCCAGTACTTC.

The CDR3 spells CASSKGALAGDYEQYF. In DNA form, the CDR3 reads TGTGCCAGCAGCAAAGGAGCCTTAGCGGGAGACTACGAGCAGTACTTC. The V and J genes are TRBV9 and TRBJ2-7; 9 nucleotides line up with TRBD2. Trimming removed 4 bases from V and 3 bases from J; junction bases left unmatched: 11. Germline lookup yields CDR1 SGDLS and CDR2 YYNGEE. CDR3 size: 16 residues.

V is TRBV6-6 and J is TRBJ2-5; D perhaps matches TRBD1 (5 bases). The CDR3 has 15 residues. Germline V gene lookup returns CDR1 MNHNY and CDR2 SVGAGI (reference sequence). Between the trimmed V and J ends, which lost 5 bases and 1 base, there was a span of 14 bases. CDR3 loop: CASSPGDRIQETQYF. CDR3 DNA: TGTGCCAGCAGTCCAGGCGACAGAATCCAAGAGACCCAGTACTTC.

Only a few counts were recorded for this clone. The genes are TRBV21-1 and TRBJ1-2. TRBV21-1 is an annotated pseudogene. The CDR3 has 13 residues. The CDR3 nucleotides read TGTGCCAGCCCGGGGTCGGGAGCCTATGGCTACACCTTC. Amino acids: CASPGSGAYGYTF.